The clone carrying this T cell receptor beta chain is a singleton in its sample. The antigen is undetermined. The data were taken from a study of response to subunit inactivated influenza vaccine. The study's findings and limits: There was a suggestion from the authors that each seasonal influenza vaccination recruits few new T cells.

Each CDR3 protein is one row after TCRdb ran MiXCR on the RT-PCR reads. The sample contains fewer than 600,000 distinct CDR3 sequences, 7.2% of which appear only once. CDR3 length: 15 residues. Germline assignment: CDR1 LGHNA and CDR2 YNFKEQ. Trimming at V came to 1 base and at J to 3 bases, leaving 6 bases not matched to a gene. This specimen was PBMCs from blood, taken approximately 25 months after vaccination. V is TRBV4-2 and J is TRBJ2-7, with TRBD1 identical over 7 bases. The source of this sequence is a man aged 45 to 75 who received an inactivated influenza vaccine. CDR3 sequence (DNA): TGTGCCAGCAGCCAAGGAGAAGGGGGCAGCTACGAGCAGTACTTC. Its protein product is CASSQGEGGSYEQYF.